This passage covers 9 T cell receptor beta chains from one sample sequenced in a study of beta chain features in type 1 diabetes. Whole-study findings and limits: Patients with Type 1 diabetes showed moderately but significantly shorter TCRB CDR3s in all four CD4+ subsets.

The whole isolated RNA underwent reverse transcription, so sequencing captured expressed TCRB transcripts. Assay: immunoSEQ multiplex PCR; the TCRdb copy retains only in-frame clones and omits some. The sample consists of more than 250,000 clones, roughly an eighth of them appearing once. Which antigens these TCRs recognize remains unknown. Sequencing was done on a sample of naive CD4+ T cells from blood. Every receptor here comes from a man aged 30-40 years with type 1 diabetes.

There are a few counts of this clone. The chain is built from TRBV6-6 and TRBJ1-2; the match to TRBD1 covers 9 bases. Germline CDR1 MNHNY, CDR2 SVGAGI (reference sequence). V trimming: 0 bases; J trimming: 2 bases; junction bases outside the gene matches: 1. This CDR3 is 15 amino acids long. The CDR3 DNA sequence: TGTGCCAGCAGTTACTCGGGACAGGGAAACTATGGCTACACCTTC. Encoded protein: CASSYSGQGNYGYTF.

This chain joins TRBV19 and TRBJ2-1, with 8 positions matching TRBD1. Germline CDR1 reads LNHDA; CDR2 reads SQIVND (reference sequence). The V gene end was trimmed by 4 bases and the J gene end by 9 bases; junction bases not matched to a gene: 5. CDR3 length: 13 amino acids. In nucleotides, the CDR3 is TGTGCCAGTAGTAGGACAGGGTCTCTTGAGCAGTTCTTC. This sequence encodes CASSRTGSLEQFF.

This chain links TRBV7-3 with TRBJ2-1; TRBD2 agrees at 9 bases. The CDR3 extends over 17 amino acids. Germline V gene data show CDR1 as SGHTA and CDR2 as FQGTGA. V gave up 1 base and J gave up 2 bases; unmatched junction bases: 6. CDR3 sequence reads: CASSLMGGLATYNEQFF. In DNA, the CDR3 is TGTGCCAGCAGCTTAATGGGGGGACTAGCTACCTACAATGAGCAGTTCTTC. The full variable domain, completed using reference TRBV7-3 and TRBJ2-1, is GAGVSQTPSNKVTEKGKYVELRCDPISGHTALYWYRQSLGQGPEFLIYFQGTGAADDSGLPNDRFFAVRPEGSVSTLKIQRTERGDSAVYLCASSLMGGLATYNEQFFGPGTRLTVL.

This clone was detected only a few times. The chain uses TRBV7-8 and TRBJ2-7, with unresolved D. The CDR3 spans 11 residues. CDR1 SGHVS and CDR2 FQNEAQ come from the germline V gene. The V gene lost 0 bases and the J gene lost 7 bases, with 4 bases spanning the gap. The DNA of the CDR3 is TGTGCCAGCAGCTTAGCTGTAGAGCAGTACTTC. Amino acid sequence: CASSLAVEQYF. Variable domain in full (rest from reference TRBV7-8 and TRBJ2-7): GAGVSQSPRYKVAKRGQDVALRCDPISGHVSLFWYQQALGQGPEFLTYFQNEAQLDKSGLPSDRFFAERPEGSVSTLKIQRTQQEDSAVYLCASSLAVEQYFGPGTRLTVT.

The chain combines TRBV5-4 with TRBJ2-1; 11 positions agree with TRBD2. The ends lost 2 bases at V and 6 bases at J; junction bases unmatched: 1. CDR1 SGHNT and CDR2 YYREEE come from the germline V gene (reference sequence). The CDR3 is 14 residues long. CDR3 residues: CASSFSGRGNEQFF. The CDR3, as DNA: TGTGCCAGCAGCTTTAGCGGGAGGGGCAATGAGCAGTTCTTC.

This clone was detected a few times. V and J are TRBV6-6 and TRBJ2-7; 11 bases fit TRBD2. The junction had 5 bases not matched to a gene; V was cut back by 4 bases and J by 0 bases. The CDR3 is 16 amino acids. CDR1 is MNHNY and CDR2 is SVGAGI in the germline V gene (reference sequence). DNA for the CDR3: TGTGCCAGCAGTTTCCGGACTAGCGGGCTCTCCTACGAGCAGTACTTC. The encoded protein is CASSFRTSGLSYEQYF.

This clone occurred a few times. The CDR3 DNA follows: TGTGCCAGCAGCCAAGGACCGGGGACAGTTGGCTACACCTTC. Its translation is CASSQGPGTVGYTF. The chain recombines TRBV7-2 with TRBJ1-2, with 7 positions matching TRBD1. CDR3 length: 14 residues. Germline CDR1 reads SGHTA; CDR2 reads FQGNSA. Unmatched junction bases numbered 10, after V lost 5 bases and J lost 7 bases. Full variable domain (missing parts from reference TRBV7-2 and TRBJ1-2): GAGVSQSPSNKVTEKGKDVELRCDPISGHTALYWYRQSLGQGLEFLIYFQGNSAPDKSGLPSDRFSAERTGGSVSTLTIQRTQQEDSAVYLCASSQGPGTVGYTFGSGTRLTVV.

The rearrangement links TRBV7-9 to TRBJ1-4, with D uncertain. The length of the CDR3 is 12 residues. Germline CDR1 and CDR2: SEHNR and FQNEAQ (reference sequence). V lost 2 bases, J lost 8 bases, and 6 bases lay in between. In nucleotides, the CDR3 is TGTGCCAGCAGCTTATCGGAGGAAAAACTGTTTTTT. Its protein product is CASSLSEEKLFF.

The chain carries TRBV18 and TRBJ2-1; D uncertain. Germline lookup yields CDR1 KGHSH and CDR2 LQKENI. This CDR3 is built from 12 residues. Trimming cost V 2 bases and J 10 bases, with 9 bases left between them. CDR3 region: CASSPDGLEQFF. In nucleotides, the CDR3 is TGTGCCAGCTCACCAGACGGGTTGGAGCAGTTCTTC. Full variable domain (remainder filled in from reference TRBV18 and TRBJ2-1): NAGVMQNPRHLVRRRGQEARLRCSPMKGHSHVYWYRQLPEEGLKFMVYLQKENIIDESGMPKERFSAEFPKEGPSILRIQQVVRGDSAAYFCASSPDGLEQFFGPGTRLTVL.